These 24 T cell receptor beta chains were sequenced from one sample in a study of T cell changes during pregnancy in multiple sclerosis (dated by TCRdb to about 2019). Library preparation employed the immunoSEQ multiplex PCR assay. TCRdb retrieved this table from immuneACCESS and kept in-frame rearrangements only. Not all clones are present; in checked studies, unresolved V genes account for under half, and no reason is known for the remainder. The sample yields 60,000 to 75,000 clones; under 95% were counted once. 2.5% to 4% of the sample goes to the ten largest clones. Specimen: CD8+ T cells from peripheral blood mononuclear cells, collected in the second trimester of pregnancy. The receptors originated from a female donor with multiple sclerosis, enrolled in a pregnancy study.

The V gene is TRBV6-1, the J gene TRBJ2-2; no definite D call. Trimming cost V 4 bases and J 2 bases, with 5 bases left between them. This CDR3 is 13 amino acids long. Germline V gene sequence: CDR1 MNHNS, CDR2 SASEGT. This CDR3 reads CASSVKNTGELFF. The CDR3 DNA reads TGTGCCAGCAGTGTCAAAAACACCGGGGAGCTGTTTTTT.

This chain joins TRBV5-1 and TRBJ2-5; D is unresolved. There are 13 residues in the CDR3. CDR1 SGHRS and CDR2 YFSETQ come from the germline V gene. The V and J ends lost 0 bases and 4 bases respectively, with 7 bases between them. The CDR3 DNA reads TGCGCCAGCAGCTTGGACAGCTCAGAGACCCAGTACTTC. Translated: CASSLDSSETQYF.

The CDR3 spells CASSFDSSYEQYF. For the CDR3, the DNA is TGCGCCAGCAGCTTCGACAGCTCCTACGAGCAGTACTTC. The chain has TRBV5-1 and TRBJ2-7; D is possibly TRBD1 (5 bases). Germline CDR1 is SGHRS and CDR2 is YFSETQ. The CDR3 length is 13 residues. V lost 2 bases and J 0 bases, leaving 6 bases between the germline ends.

The V call is TRBV7-9, the J call TRBJ2-7; no clear D. Germline CDR1 and CDR2: SEHNR and FQNEAQ (reference sequence). V gave up 0 bases and J gave up 3 bases, with 6 bases separating them. There are 13 residues in the CDR3. DNA of the CDR3: TGTGCCAGCAGCTTAGCCCCGGTCTACGAGCAGTACTTC. The encoded protein is CASSLAPVYEQYF.

The rearrangement links TRBV7-3 to TRBJ2-1; D not certain. V lost 6 bases, J lost 7 bases, and 16 bases lay in between. CDR3 length: 14 residues. The germline CDR1 and CDR2 sequences are SGHTA and FQGTGA. The chain's CDR3 is CASRTDDLRNEQFF. The CDR3 bases are TGTGCCAGCAGAACTGATGACTTGAGAAATGAGCAGTTCTTC.

J is TRBJ2-3 and V is TRBV7-6, with TRBD2 as a possible D gene (5 bases). Trimming stripped 11 bases from V and 4 bases from J, with 10 bases between. CDR1 is SGHVS, CDR2 FNYEAQ, per germline. CDR3 length equals 11 residues. The CDR3 here is CALGGADTQYF. CDR3 in DNA: TGTGCCCTCGGAGGCGCAGATACGCAGTATTTT.

This rearrangement joins TRBV9 to TRBJ2-5; 11 nucleotides align to TRBD2. CDR3 length equals 17 residues. Germline-derived CDR1 and CDR2 are SGDLS and YYNGEE. Unmatched junction bases numbered 9, after V lost 3 bases and J lost 2 bases. The CDR3 reads CASSGGLAGGEQETQYF. CDR3 nucleotide sequence: TGTGCCAGCAGCGGGGGGCTAGCGGGAGGAGAGCAAGAGACCCAGTACTTC.

The chain is built from TRBV28 and TRBJ1-3, with D possibly matching TRBD1 (5 bases). Germline assignment: CDR1 MDHEN and CDR2 SYDVKM. V was trimmed by 5 bases and J by 16 bases, leaving 21 bases between them. The CDR3 runs 13 residues. The CDR3 DNA follows: TGTGCCAGCAGTCCCAATCCCGGACATGAAGCGTATTTT. Protein: CASSPNPGHEAYF.

The chain uses TRBV29-1 and TRBJ2-1, with TRBD2 matching over 10 bases. Germline CDR1 reads SQVTM; CDR2 reads ANQGSEA. Trimming cost V 8 bases and J 15 bases; bases outside gene matches: 13. CDR3 length: 12 residues. The CDR3 sequence is CSHSALAGEGFF. The CDR3 DNA sequence: TGCAGCCATTCAGCCCTAGCGGGAGAAGGGTTCTTC.

The J gene is TRBJ2-5, the V gene TRBV5-1, with TRBD2 identical over 9 bases. Germline CDR1 is SGHRS and CDR2 is YFSETQ. CDR3 length: 16 residues. V was pared by 0 bases and J by 1 base, with 4 bases of the junction left unmatched. The CDR3 here is CASSLARGRGQETQYF. CDR3 DNA: TGCGCCAGCAGCTTGGCCCGCGGGAGGGGCCAAGAGACCCAGTACTTC. The full variable domain, rest sourced from reference TRBV5-1 and TRBJ2-5, is KAGVTQTPRYLIKTRGQQVTLSCSPISGHRSVSWYQQTPGQGLQFLFEYFSETQRNKGNFPGRFSGRQFSNSRSEMNVSTLELGDSALYLCASSLARGRGQETQYFGPGTRLLVL.

The gene calls are TRBV7-2 and TRBJ2-5; possible D gene TRBD2, 5 bases. Trimming stripped 1 base from V and 5 bases from J, with 14 bases between. CDR1 is SGHTA and CDR2 is FQGNSA in the germline V gene. This CDR3 contains 15 residues. This CDR3 reads CASSLEAGRRETQYF. The CDR3, as DNA: TGTGCCAGCAGCTTAGAGGCGGGTCGAAGGGAGACCCAGTACTTC.

The gene calls are TRBV30 and TRBJ1-2; 7 nucleotides match TRBD1. CDR3 length: 11 residues. J gave up 7 bases and V 5 bases, and 4 bases lay outside the gene matches. Per germline, CDR1 GTSNPN and CDR2 SVGIG (reference sequence). CDR3 in amino acids: CAWDRVAGYTF. The DNA of the CDR3 is TGTGCCTGGGACAGGGTGGCTGGCTACACCTTC.

The CDR3, as DNA: TGTGCCAGCAGTTTATGGGGAGATGAAGCTTTCTTT. Its translation is CASSLWGDEAFF. The V call is TRBV27, the J call TRBJ1-1; D is ambiguous. This CDR3 spans 12 amino acids. Trimming pared 1 base from V and 7 bases from J, leaving 7 bases between. CDR1 is MNHEY, CDR2 SMNVEV, per germline (reference sequence).

The chain joins TRBV25-1 to TRBJ1-1, with TRBD1 matching 8 bases. J gave up 0 bases and V 7 bases, and 10 bases lay outside the gene matches. Germline V gives CDR1 MGHDK, CDR2 SYGVNS. This CDR3 is 16 amino acids long. In DNA form, the CDR3 reads TGTGCCAGCACCGGGTGGACAGGGACCATGAACACTGAAGCTTTCTTT. Amino acids: CASTGWTGTMNTEAFF.

This clone showed up just once. This CDR3 is CASSYGEAGELFF. The DNA of the CDR3 is TGTGCCAGCAGTTACGGGGAGGCCGGGGAGCTGTTTTTT. This sequence joins TRBV6-5 and TRBJ2-2; perhaps TRBD2 as D (6 bases). The germline CDR1 and CDR2 sequences are MNHEY and SVGAGI. The CDR3 length is 13 residues. V shed 2 bases and J shed 6 bases, with 7 bases lying between them.

This chain uses TRBV19 with TRBJ2-2, with TRBD1 matching 8 bases. The ends lost 9 bases at V and 2 bases at J; junction bases unmatched: 2. The CDR3 is 13 amino acids. Germline values: CDR1 LNHDA, CDR2 SQIVND (reference sequence). This CDR3 is CASGTGNTGELFF. The CDR3 coding sequence is TGTGCCAGCGGGACAGGAAACACCGGGGAGCTGTTTTTT.

This clone was seen once. This chain joins TRBV7-9 and TRBJ2-7; 11 bases line up with TRBD2. Trimming removed 5 bases from V and 4 bases from J; junction bases left unmatched: 10. The CDR3 runs 16 residues. Germline V gives CDR1 SEHNR, CDR2 FQNEAQ (reference sequence). The CDR3 protein is CASSPSSGRFRYEQYF. In DNA, the CDR3 is TGTGCCAGCAGCCCCTCTAGCGGGAGGTTTCGATACGAGCAGTACTTC.

This clone was detected only once. The CDR3 reads CASSITNTGELFF. The CDR3 coding sequence is TGTGCCAGCAGTATAACGAACACCGGGGAGCTGTTTTTT. The chain recombines TRBV28 with TRBJ2-2; D is undetermined. Trimming took 5 bases from V and 0 from J, leaving 4 bases between them. Germline lookup yields CDR1 MDHEN and CDR2 SYDVKM. The CDR3 has 13 residues. The whole variable domain, filled in from reference TRBV28 and TRBJ2-2, reads DVKVTQSSRYLVKRTGEKVFLECVQDMDHENMFWYRQDPGLGLRLIYFSYDVKMKEKGDIPEGYSVSREKKERFSLILESASTNQTSMYLCASSITNTGELFFGEGSRLTVL.

The V call is TRBV7-8, the J call TRBJ1-5, with D hard to call. Looked up from germline, CDR1 is SGHVS and CDR2 is FQNEAQ. With 2 bases removed from V and 7 bases from J, the gap between germline ends came to 6 bases. CDR3 length: 12 residues. The CDR3 coding sequence is TGTGCCAGCAGCTTACCCCGGCAGCCCCAGCATTTT. Translation gives CASSLPRQPQHF. Full variable domain (rest looked up from reference TRBV7-8 and TRBJ1-5): GAGVSQSPRYKVAKRGQDVALRCDPISGHVSLFWYQQALGQGPEFLTYFQNEAQLDKSGLPSDRFFAERPEGSVSTLKIQRTQQEDSAVYLCASSLPRQPQHFGDGTRLSIL.

The chain combines TRBV4-2 with TRBJ2-2; 12 nucleotides align to TRBD2. There are 18 residues in the CDR3. Germline CDR1 reads LGHNA; CDR2 reads YNFKEQ. J gave up 0 bases and V 1 base, and 3 bases lay outside the gene matches. The CDR3 nucleotides read TGTGCCAGCAGCCAAGCGCTAGCGGGAGGGCCGAACACCGGGGAGCTGTTTTTT. This gives the protein CASSQALAGGPNTGELFF.

The CDR3 region is CASQRDRGQGANVLTF. The CDR3 coding sequence is TGCGCCAGCCAGCGGGACAGGGGGCAGGGGGCCAACGTCCTGACTTTC. The chain combines TRBV5-1 with TRBJ2-6, with TRBD1 matching 12 bases. The CDR3 covers 16 residues. Germline V gene data show CDR1 as SGHRS and CDR2 as YFSETQ. The trim removed 7 bases at V and 4 bases at J, leaving 6 bases unmatched.

V usage is TRBV10-2 and J usage is TRBJ2-1; D gene unclear. The V gene's germline CDR1 is WSHSY and CDR2 SAAADI. The CDR3 is 11 residues long. Trimming took off 6 bases at V and 6 bases at J, with 6 bases between the two ends. The DNA for the CDR3 is TGCGCCAGCAGAAACAGCAATGAGCAGTTCTTC. Protein sequence: CASRNSNEQFF.

The J gene is TRBJ2-4, the V gene TRBV4-1; the D is unclear. Germline CDR1 and CDR2: MGHRA and YSYEKL. Trimming left V 0 bases short and J 13 bases short, with 7 bases between. The CDR3 runs to 11 residues. In DNA, the CDR3 is TGCGCCAGCAGCCAAGACACAAACCAGTACTTC. Residues: CASSQDTNQYF.

V is TRBV27 and J is TRBJ2-5; 8 positions match TRBD2. Germline V gene data show CDR1 as MNHEY and CDR2 as SMNVEV (reference sequence). The V gene end was trimmed by 6 bases and the J gene end by 2 bases; junction bases not matched to a gene: 11. CDR3 size: 16 residues. The CDR3 DNA sequence: TGTGCCAGCAGCCTAGCCCCAGCGGGGGTTCAAGAGACCCAGTACTTC. This sequence encodes CASSLAPAGVQETQYF.